The sequence of this TCR beta chain was determined in a study of T cells in Graves' hyperthyroidism and ophthalmopathy. CDR1 and CDR2 from the germline V gene are MGHRA and YSYEKL. The CDR3 runs 18 residues. Losses at the gene ends were 0 bases for V and 2 bases for J; bases not matched to a gene: 8. There were TCR beta CDR3 regions amplified from RNA transcripts. HTBI primers were the set used in a first-round RT-PCR of the TCR CDR3. MiXCR, run by TCRdb on the multiplex PCR reads, gives a single entry per CDR3 protein. The sample includes a few hundred thousand distinct CDR3 sequences, approximately 16% seen only once; the top ten take roughly 20%. This clonotype was seen repeatedly, ten times or more.

The TCR sequence derives from a woman between 55 and 75 years old with Graves' ophthalmopathy. The chain carries TRBV4-1 and TRBJ2-5; 11 nucleotides align to TRBD2. The sequenced sample consisted of blood. The CDR3 region has the DNA TGCGCCAGCAGCCAAGAGGTGCTAGCGGGAGGTCGGCAAGAGACCCAGTACTTC. This codes for CASSQEVLAGGRQETQYF.